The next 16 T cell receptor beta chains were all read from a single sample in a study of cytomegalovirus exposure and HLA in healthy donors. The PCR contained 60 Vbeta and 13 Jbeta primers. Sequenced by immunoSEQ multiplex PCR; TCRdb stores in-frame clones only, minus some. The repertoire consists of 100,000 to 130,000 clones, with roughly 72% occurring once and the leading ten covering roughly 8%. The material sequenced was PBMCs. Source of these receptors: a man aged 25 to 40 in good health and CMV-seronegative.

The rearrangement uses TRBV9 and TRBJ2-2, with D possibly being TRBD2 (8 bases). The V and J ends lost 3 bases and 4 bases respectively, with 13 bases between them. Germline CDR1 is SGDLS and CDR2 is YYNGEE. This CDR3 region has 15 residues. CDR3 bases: TGTGCCAGCAGCGCCGGGAGGGGGCCCACCGGGGAGCTGTTTTTT. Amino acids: CASSAGRGPTGELFF. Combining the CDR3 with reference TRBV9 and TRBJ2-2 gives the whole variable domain DSGVTQTPKHLITATGQRVTLRCSPRSGDLSVYWYQQSLDQGLQFLIQYYNGEERAKGNILERFSAQQFPDLHSELNLSSLELGDSALYFCASSAGRGPTGELFFGEGSRLTVL.

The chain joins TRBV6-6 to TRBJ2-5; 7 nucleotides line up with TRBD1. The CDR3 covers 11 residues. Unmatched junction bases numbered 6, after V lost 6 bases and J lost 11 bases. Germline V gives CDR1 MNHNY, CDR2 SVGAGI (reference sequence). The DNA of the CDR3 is TGTGCCAGCAGCAACCAGGGGGAGCAGTACTTC. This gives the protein CASSNQGEQYF.

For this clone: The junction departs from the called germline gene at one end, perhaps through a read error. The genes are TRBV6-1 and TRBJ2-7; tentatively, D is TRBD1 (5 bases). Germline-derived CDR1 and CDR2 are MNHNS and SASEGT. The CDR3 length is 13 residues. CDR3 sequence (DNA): TGTGCCAGCAGGACAGCCCCCTCCGACGAGCAGTACTTC. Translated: CASRTAPSDEQYF.

CDR3 sequence (DNA): TGTGCCAGCAGCACTAGCGGGAGGGCCAATGAGCAGTTCTTC. Amino acid sequence: CASSTSGRANEQFF. J is TRBJ2-1 and V is TRBV6-6, with 13 bases matching TRBD2. CDR1 and CDR2 from the germline V gene are MNHNY and SVGAGI (reference sequence). CDR3 length: 14 residues. The ends lost 6 bases at V and 6 bases at J; junction bases unmatched: 2.

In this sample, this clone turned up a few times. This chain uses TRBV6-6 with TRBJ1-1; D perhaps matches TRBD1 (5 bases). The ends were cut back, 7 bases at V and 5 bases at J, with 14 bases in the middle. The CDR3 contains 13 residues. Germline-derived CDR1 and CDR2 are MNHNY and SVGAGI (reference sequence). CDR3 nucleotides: TGTGCCAGCACCACTCCGGGGGGAACTGAAGCTTTCTTT. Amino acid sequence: CASTTPGGTEAFF.

CDR3 region: CASSQDGADSDTQYF. The CDR3 coding sequence is TGCGCCAGCAGCCAAGATGGGGCCGATTCGGATACGCAGTATTTT. This chain uses TRBV4-1 with TRBJ2-3; possible D gene TRBD1, 5 bases. The V end was cut by 0 bases, the J end by 6 bases, with 13 bases between. Per germline, CDR1 MGHRA and CDR2 YSYEKL. This CDR3 has 15 amino acids.

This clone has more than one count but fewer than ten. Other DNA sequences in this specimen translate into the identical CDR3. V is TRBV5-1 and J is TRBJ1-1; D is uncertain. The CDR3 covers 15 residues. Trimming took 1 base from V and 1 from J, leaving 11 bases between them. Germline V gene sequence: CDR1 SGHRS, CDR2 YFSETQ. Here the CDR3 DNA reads TGCGCCAGCAGCTTGAGGGAGGGAGGGAACACTGAAGCTTTCTTT. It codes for CASSLREGGNTEAFF.

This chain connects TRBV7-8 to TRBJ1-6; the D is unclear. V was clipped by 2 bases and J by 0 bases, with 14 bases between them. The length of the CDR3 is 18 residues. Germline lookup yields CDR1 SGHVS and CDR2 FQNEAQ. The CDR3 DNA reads TGTGCCAGCAGCTTACCCCTAGACCAGAGCTCCTATAATTCACCCCTCCACTTT. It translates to CASSLPLDQSSYNSPLHF.

DNA for the CDR3: TGTGCCAGCAGTTGGGGCGGGACAGCTGAAAAACTGTTTTTT. This codes for CASSWGGTAEKLFF. The chain combines TRBV27 with TRBJ1-4, with 7 bases aligning to TRBD1. CDR1 is MNHEY and CDR2 is SMNVEV in the germline V gene (reference sequence). Trimming took 4 bases from V and 7 from J; bases not matched to a gene: 6. The CDR3 has 14 amino acids.

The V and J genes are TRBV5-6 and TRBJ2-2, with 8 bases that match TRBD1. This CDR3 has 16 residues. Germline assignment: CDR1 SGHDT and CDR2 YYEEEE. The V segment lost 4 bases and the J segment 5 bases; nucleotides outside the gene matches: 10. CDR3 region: CASSAALDRVTGELFF. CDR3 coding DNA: TGTGCCAGCAGCGCGGCATTGGACAGGGTGACCGGGGAGCTGTTTTTT.

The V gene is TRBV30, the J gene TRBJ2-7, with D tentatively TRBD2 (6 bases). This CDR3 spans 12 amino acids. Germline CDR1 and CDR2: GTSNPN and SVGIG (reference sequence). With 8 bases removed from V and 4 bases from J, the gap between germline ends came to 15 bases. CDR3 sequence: CAGSYRGYEQYF. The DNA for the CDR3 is TGTGCCGGATCCTACCGGGGGTACGAGCAGTACTTC. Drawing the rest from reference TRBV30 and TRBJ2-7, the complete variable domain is SQTIHQWPATLVQPVGSPLSLECTVEGTSNPNLYWYRQAAGRGLQLLFYSVGIGQISSEVPQNLSASRPQDRQFILSSKKLLLSDSGFYLCAGSYRGYEQYFGPGTRLTVT.

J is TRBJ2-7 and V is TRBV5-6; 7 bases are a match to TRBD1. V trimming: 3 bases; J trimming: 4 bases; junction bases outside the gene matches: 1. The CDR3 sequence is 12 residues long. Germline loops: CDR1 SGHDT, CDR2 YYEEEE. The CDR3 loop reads CASSWDSYEQYF. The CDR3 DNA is TGTGCCAGCAGCTGGGACAGTTACGAGCAGTACTTC. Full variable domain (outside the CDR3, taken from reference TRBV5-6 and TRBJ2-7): DAGVTQSPTHLIKTRGQQVTLRCSPKSGHDTVSWYQQALGQGPQFIFQYYEEEERQRGNFPDRFSGHQFPNYSSELNVNALLLGDSALYLCASSWDSYEQYFGPGTRLTVT.

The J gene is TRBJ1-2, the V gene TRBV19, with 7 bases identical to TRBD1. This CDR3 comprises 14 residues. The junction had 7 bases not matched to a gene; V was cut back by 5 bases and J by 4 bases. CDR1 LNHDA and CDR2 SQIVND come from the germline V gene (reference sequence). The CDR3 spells CASSLGGTVYGYTF. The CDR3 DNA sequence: TGTGCCAGTAGTCTGGGCGGGACAGTCTATGGCTACACCTTC.

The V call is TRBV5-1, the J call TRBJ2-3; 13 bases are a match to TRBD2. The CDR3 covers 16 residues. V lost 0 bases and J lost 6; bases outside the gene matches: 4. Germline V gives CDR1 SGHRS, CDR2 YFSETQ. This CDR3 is CASSLAGTSGADTQYF. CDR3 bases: TGCGCCAGCAGCTTGGCCGGGACTAGCGGGGCCGATACGCAGTATTTT.

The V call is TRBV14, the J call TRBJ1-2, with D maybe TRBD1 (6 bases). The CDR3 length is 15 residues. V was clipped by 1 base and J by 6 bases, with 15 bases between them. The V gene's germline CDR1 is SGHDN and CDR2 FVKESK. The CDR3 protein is CASSQGGGQIHGYTF. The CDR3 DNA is TGTGCCAGCAGCCAAGGAGGGGGACAAATACATGGCTACACCTTC.

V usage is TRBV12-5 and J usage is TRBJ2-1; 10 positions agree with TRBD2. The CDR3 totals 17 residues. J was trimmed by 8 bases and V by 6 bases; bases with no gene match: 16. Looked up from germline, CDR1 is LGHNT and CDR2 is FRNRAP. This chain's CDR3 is CASGLRGAGGPYDEQFF. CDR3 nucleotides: TGTGCTAGTGGCCTTAGGGGAGCGGGAGGGCCTTACGATGAGCAGTTCTTC.